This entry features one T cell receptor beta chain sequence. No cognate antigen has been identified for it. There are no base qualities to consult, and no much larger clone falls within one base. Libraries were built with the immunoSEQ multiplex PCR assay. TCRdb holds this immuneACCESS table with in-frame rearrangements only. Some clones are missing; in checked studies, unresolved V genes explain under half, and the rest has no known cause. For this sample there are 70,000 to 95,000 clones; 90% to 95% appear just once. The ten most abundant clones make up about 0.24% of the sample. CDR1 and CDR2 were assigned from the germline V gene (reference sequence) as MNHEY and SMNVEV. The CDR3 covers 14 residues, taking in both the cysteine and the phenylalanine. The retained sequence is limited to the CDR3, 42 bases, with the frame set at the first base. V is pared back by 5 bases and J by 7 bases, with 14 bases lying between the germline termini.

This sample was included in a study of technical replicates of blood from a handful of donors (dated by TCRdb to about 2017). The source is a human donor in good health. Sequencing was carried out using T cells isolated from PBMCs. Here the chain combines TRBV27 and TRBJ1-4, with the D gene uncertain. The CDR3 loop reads CASSRYQSAEKLFF. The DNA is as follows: TGTGCCAGCAGTCGATATCAGTCTGCTGAAAAACTGTTTTTT.